The T cell receptor (beta chain) described here comes from a study of blood T cells in healthy people across ages. Notes on this clonotype: The target antigen is unknown.

Through a sample-barcoded 5' primer and a J-beta primer mix, a second PCR was run for 7 to 11 cycles. One entry per CDR3 protein results from TCRdb running MiXCR on the 5' RACE reads. The sample consists of under 2 million distinct CDR3 sequences, 30% to 35% of them appearing once. Study findings and constraints: A greater number of naive CD4+ cells and higher diversity distinguished long-lived donors from aged donors. A conclusive naive versus antigen-experienced comparison was prevented by the unsorted PBMCs.

Those donating, healthy Caucasian individuals from Russia, were aged roughly 6 to 90. The sequencing input was blood. This clonotype was sampled from a woman younger than 45 in good health.

The CDR3 bases are TGCGCCAGCAGCTTGTGGCTAGCTAGCACAGATACGCAGTATTTT. It codes for CASSLWLASTDTQYF. The chain uses TRBV5-1 and TRBJ2-3; weak D call: TRBD2 (5 bases). CDR3 length: 15 amino acids. V lost 1 base and J lost 0, with 9 bases in between. Germline V gene sequence: CDR1 SGHRS, CDR2 YFSETQ.